This entry features one T cell receptor (beta chain) sequence. Its antigen remains unidentified. Produced via immunoSEQ multiplex PCR; TCRdb's table is partial and in-frame only. Of over 75,000 clones in the sample, roughly nine tenths were seen once. Germline loops: CDR1 MNHNY, CDR2 SVGAGI (reference sequence). The V segment lost 6 bases and the J segment 3 bases; nucleotides outside the gene matches: 0. CDR3 length equals 13 residues. This sample stems from a study of T cell responses to AZD1222 COVID-19 vaccine. Study-wide results and caveats: Reports say nearly half of spike-specific TCRs go after unmutated variant regions. The sample set comprised mostly white British donors with more females, and clonal diversity was possibly underestimated. Across spike, vaccine-associated CD4 TCRs were found, dominant at 160-218 and 743-854.

The V gene is TRBV6-6, the J gene TRBJ2-1, with 9 bases fitting TRBD2. The material was peripheral blood, obtained on day 0 of AZD1222 vaccination. This TCR derives from an adult in good health. DNA of the CDR3: TGTGCCAGCAGGACTAGCGGCTACAATGAGCAGTTCTTC. Its protein product is CASRTSGYNEQFF.